This TCR beta chain was recovered during a study of blood T cells in healthy people across ages. General study points: Correlation between TCR beta diversity and naive T cell percentage was strong.

A second PCR of 7 to 11 cycles used a sample-barcoded 5' primer and a J-beta primer mix. TCRdb reprocessed the 5' RACE reads via MiXCR and lists one record per CDR3 protein. Of 1.5 million to 2 million distinct CDR3 sequences detected, 40% to 55% appear once; the ten largest clones hold more than 2%. The V and J ends lost 7 bases and 0 bases respectively, with 16 bases between them. The CDR3 is 16 residues long. Ten milliliters of peripheral blood were drawn from each donor. For this clonotype: The antigen remains undetermined.

This rearrangement joins TRBV12-3 or TRBV12-4 to TRBJ1-5; D is unclear. The TCR originated in a woman aged 40 to 55 in good health. Sequenced sample: blood. The CDR3: CASTAAGVYSNQPQHF. CDR3 sequence (DNA): TGTGCCAGCACTGCCGCTGGGGTTTATAGCAATCAGCCCCAGCATTTT.